The rows below give T cell receptor beta chains drawn from one sample of a study of breast tumors, draining lymph nodes, adjacent tissues. TCRdb reanalysed the multiplex PCR reads using MiXCR and keeps one entry per CDR3 protein. The sample lists fewer than 250,000 distinct CDR3 sequences; 32% were seen once. Sequenced input: axillary lymph node tissue. The receptors originated from a female donor with breast cancer. Some clones in this sample may be carry-over from other donors' samples. Each CDR3 is given with its conserved first and last residue. D genes are given only for firm matches. The size field is filled for only some rows; it gives once, few, many or a size class.

cdr3_aa: CASSSLVGNTEAFF; cdr3_nt: TGTGCCAGCAGCTCCTTAGTTGGGAACACTGAAGCTTTCTTT; d_call: .; v_call: TRBV7-9; clone_size: .; j_call: TRBJ1-1
cdr3_aa: CASRPTGGSANSPLHF; cdr3_nt: TGTGCCAGCAGGCCGACAGGGGGCTCGGCTAATTCACCCCTCCACTTT; d_call: TRBD1; v_call: TRBV6-5; clone_size: .; j_call: TRBJ1-6
cdr3_aa: CASSLERGGYTF; cdr3_nt: TGTGCCAGCAGTTTAGAGCGGGGAGGCTACACCTTC; d_call: .; v_call: TRBV12-3/TRBV12-4; clone_size: many; j_call: TRBJ1-2
cdr3_aa: CSARDLAQAAQPQHF; cdr3_nt: TGCAGTGCTAGAGACCTTGCACAGGCGGCCCAGCCCCAGCATTTT; d_call: .; v_call: TRBV20-1; clone_size: many; j_call: TRBJ1-5
cdr3_aa: CASSFGVWGEQYF; cdr3_nt: TGTGCCAGCAGTTTCGGGGTGTGGGGCGAGCAGTACTTC; d_call: .; v_call: TRBV12-3/TRBV12-4; clone_size: .; j_call: TRBJ2-7
cdr3_aa: CASSHQKTSGISDTQYF; cdr3_nt: TGTGCCAGCAGCCACCAAAAGACTAGCGGGATCTCAGATACGCAGTATTTT; d_call: TRBD2; v_call: TRBV3-1; clone_size: many; j_call: TRBJ2-3
cdr3_aa: CAIGGTVGGANVLTF; cdr3_nt: TGTGCCATCGGAGGAACGGTTGGGGGGGCCAACGTCCTGACTTTC; d_call: .; v_call: TRBV10-3; clone_size: once; j_call: TRBJ2-6
cdr3_aa: CASASYNEQFF; cdr3_nt: TGTGCCAGCGCCTCCTACAATGAGCAGTTCTTC; d_call: .; v_call: TRBV9; clone_size: many; j_call: TRBJ2-1
cdr3_aa: CASRGLAGEHNEQFF; cdr3_nt: TGTGCCAGCAGAGGACTAGCGGGGGAACACAATGAGCAGTTCTTC; d_call: TRBD2; v_call: TRBV2; clone_size: many; j_call: TRBJ2-1
cdr3_aa: CASSLDNRGREPQHF; cdr3_nt: TGTGCCAGCAGTTTGGATAACAGGGGGCGAGAGCCCCAGCATTTT; d_call: TRBD1; v_call: TRBV12-3/TRBV12-4; clone_size: many; j_call: TRBJ1-5
cdr3_aa: CASSLELAGQETQHF; cdr3_nt: TGCGCCAGCAGCTTGGAACTAGCGGGGCAAGAGACCCAGCATTTT; d_call: .; v_call: TRBV5-1; clone_size: .; j_call: TRBJ1-5
cdr3_aa: CASSPPSGSLFF; cdr3_nt: TGTGCCAGTAGTCCGCCCAGCGGGAGTCTGTTCTTC; d_call: TRBD2; v_call: TRBV19; clone_size: many; j_call: TRBJ2-1
cdr3_aa: CSARTPSGRRETQYF; cdr3_nt: TGCAGTGCTAGGACGCCTAGCGGGAGGCGGGAGACCCAGTACTTC; d_call: TRBD2; v_call: TRBV20-1; clone_size: many; j_call: TRBJ2-5
cdr3_aa: CAISDPELSSGNTIYF; cdr3_nt: TGTGCCATCAGTGATCCAGAGCTCAGCTCTGGAAACACCATATATTTT; d_call: .; v_call: TRBV10-3; clone_size: many; j_call: TRBJ1-3
cdr3_aa: CASTSSGSYNEQFF; cdr3_nt: TGTGCCAGCACCTCTAGCGGTTCCTACAATGAGCAGTTCTTC; d_call: TRBD2; v_call: TRBV28; clone_size: few; j_call: TRBJ2-1
cdr3_aa: CATSSFGRDGEQFF; cdr3_nt: TGTGCCACCAGCAGCTTTGGGAGGGACGGTGAGCAGTTCTTC; d_call: TRBD2; v_call: TRBV15; clone_size: .; j_call: TRBJ2-1
cdr3_aa: CASSHRGNEKLFF; cdr3_nt: TGTGCCAGCAGCCACAGGGGGAATGAAAAACTGTTTTTT; d_call: TRBD1; v_call: TRBV3-1; clone_size: many; j_call: TRBJ1-4
cdr3_aa: CSAVDRNPYEQYF; cdr3_nt: TGCAGTGCAGTGGACAGAAACCCCTACGAGCAGTACTTC; d_call: .; v_call: TRBV20-1; clone_size: many; j_call: TRBJ2-7
cdr3_aa: CASSTGLADNETQYF; cdr3_nt: TGCGCCAGCAGCACCGGGCTAGCAGACAATGAGACCCAGTACTTC; d_call: .; v_call: TRBV5-1; clone_size: .; j_call: TRBJ2-5
cdr3_aa: CASSHPETLSYEQYF; cdr3_nt: TGTGCCAGCAGTCACCCAGAGACCCTTTCCTACGAGCAGTACTTC; d_call: .; v_call: TRBV6-2/TRBV6-3; clone_size: few; j_call: TRBJ2-7
cdr3_aa: CASSLLAGGDTQYF; cdr3_nt: TGTGCCAGCAGTTTACTAGCGGGCGGGGATACGCAGTATTTT; d_call: TRBD2; v_call: TRBV28; clone_size: many; j_call: TRBJ2-3
cdr3_aa: CASSEVRSTQETQYF; cdr3_nt: TGTGCCAGCAGTGAAGTACGGTCTACCCAAGAGACCCAGTACTTC; d_call: .; v_call: TRBV2; clone_size: many; j_call: TRBJ2-5
cdr3_aa: CASSLPHTGSPLHF; cdr3_nt: TGTGCCAGTAGTTTGCCCCACACTGGGTCACCCCTCCACTTT; d_call: .; v_call: TRBV19; clone_size: many; j_call: TRBJ1-6
cdr3_aa: CSASGTSQETQYF; cdr3_nt: TGCAGTGCTAGCGGGACAAGCCAAGAGACCCAGTACTTC; d_call: .; v_call: TRBV20-1; clone_size: .; j_call: TRBJ2-5
cdr3_aa: CASSPIPGQMNTEAFF; cdr3_nt: TGTGCCAGCAGCCCGATACCGGGACAGATGAACACTGAAGCTTTCTTT; d_call: TRBD1; v_call: TRBV5-6; clone_size: .; j_call: TRBJ1-1
cdr3_aa: CASSRGVNEKLFF; cdr3_nt: TGTGCCAGCAGCAGGGGCGTAAATGAAAAACTGTTTTTT; d_call: .; v_call: TRBV5-5; clone_size: many; j_call: TRBJ1-4
cdr3_aa: CVSGRSETQYF; cdr3_nt: TGTGTCAGCGGACGGTCGGAGACCCAGTACTTC; d_call: .; v_call: TRBV28; clone_size: .; j_call: TRBJ2-5
cdr3_aa: CASRPGGEARTGELFF; cdr3_nt: TGTGCCAGCAGGCCCGGTGGGGAAGCAAGGACCGGGGAGCTGTTTTTT; d_call: .; v_call: TRBV11-3; clone_size: many; j_call: TRBJ2-2
cdr3_aa: CASSPGTSGPRSYEQYF; cdr3_nt: TGTGCCAGCAGCCCCGGGACTAGCGGGCCCCGCTCCTACGAGCAGTACTTC; d_call: TRBD2; v_call: TRBV11-3; clone_size: .; j_call: TRBJ2-7
cdr3_aa: CACNPRDPYNEQFF; cdr3_nt: TGTGCCTGTAACCCCCGGGACCCCTACAATGAGCAGTTCTTC; d_call: .; v_call: TRBV30; clone_size: many; j_call: TRBJ2-1
cdr3_aa: CASSGVMNTEAFF; cdr3_nt: TGTGCCAGCAGTGGAGTGATGAACACTGAAGCTTTCTTT; d_call: .; v_call: TRBV2; clone_size: .; j_call: TRBJ1-1
cdr3_aa: CASSPQPREGYTF; cdr3_nt: TGTGCCAGCTCACCACAGCCAAGGGAGGGCTACACCTTC; d_call: .; v_call: TRBV18; clone_size: many; j_call: TRBJ1-2
cdr3_aa: CASSPGGPGNTIYF; cdr3_nt: TGTGCCAGCAGTCCAGGGGGTCCTGGAAACACCATATATTTT; d_call: TRBD1; v_call: TRBV6-5; clone_size: many; j_call: TRBJ1-3
cdr3_aa: CSVVTGGVTQYF; cdr3_nt: TGCAGCGTGGTGACAGGGGGCGTAACCCAGTACTTC; d_call: TRBD1; v_call: TRBV29-1; clone_size: .; j_call: TRBJ2-5
cdr3_aa: CASSLGSREEQYF; cdr3_nt: TGTGCCAGCAGCTTAGGCAGCCGTGAGGAGCAGTATTTT; d_call: .; v_call: TRBV7-2; clone_size: .; j_call: TRBJ2-3
cdr3_aa: CASGVRPGADEQLF; cdr3_nt: TGTGCCAGCGGCGTAAGGCCGGGAGCCGATGAGCAGCTCTTC; d_call: .; v_call: TRBV9; clone_size: .; j_call: TRBJ2-1
cdr3_aa: CASSQGGAGAPEQYF; cdr3_nt: TGTGCCAGCAGCCAAGGAGGCGCGGGAGCTCCGGAGCAGTACTTC; d_call: TRBD2; v_call: TRBV4-2; clone_size: many; j_call: TRBJ2-7
cdr3_aa: CSASDDRGGWEQFF; cdr3_nt: TGCAGTGCTAGCGACGACAGGGGCGGTTGGGAGCAGTTCTTC; d_call: TRBD1; v_call: TRBV20-1; clone_size: many; j_call: TRBJ2-1
cdr3_aa: CATSRAGGTYGYTF; cdr3_nt: TGTGCCACCAGCAGAGCGGGGGGTACCTATGGCTACACCTTC; d_call: .; v_call: TRBV15; clone_size: many; j_call: TRBJ1-2
cdr3_aa: CAWRNRAALQETQYF; cdr3_nt: TGTGCCTGGCGGAACCGGGCGGCCCTTCAAGAGACCCAGTACTTC; d_call: .; v_call: TRBV30; clone_size: .; j_call: TRBJ2-5
cdr3_aa: CASSESLDGGFNEKLFF; cdr3_nt: TGTGCCAGCAGTGAATCGTTAGACGGGGGCTTTAATGAAAAACTGTTTTTT; d_call: .; v_call: TRBV2; clone_size: .; j_call: TRBJ1-4
cdr3_aa: CSARPGPGNTIYF; cdr3_nt: TGCAGTGCTAGACCCGGCCCTGGAAACACCATATATTTT; d_call: .; v_call: TRBV20-1; clone_size: .; j_call: TRBJ1-3
cdr3_aa: CASSPGQGAFSPLHF; cdr3_nt: TGCGCCAGCAGCCCTGGACAGGGGGCTTTTTCACCCCTCCACTTT; d_call: TRBD1; v_call: TRBV5-1; clone_size: many; j_call: TRBJ1-6
cdr3_aa: CASPDRVYCYTF; cdr3_nt: TGTGCCAGTCCGGACAGGGTTTATTGCTACACCTTC; d_call: TRBD1; v_call: TRBV6-2/TRBV6-3; clone_size: many; j_call: TRBJ1-2
cdr3_aa: CSASLGTSGANEQFF; cdr3_nt: TGCAGTGCTAGCCTCGGGACTAGCGGAGCAAATGAGCAGTTCTTC; d_call: TRBD2; v_call: TRBV20-1; clone_size: many; j_call: TRBJ2-1
cdr3_aa: CASSPNTDTQYF; cdr3_nt: TGTGCCAGCAGCCCTAACACAGATACGCAGTATTTT; d_call: .; v_call: TRBV7-2; clone_size: many; j_call: TRBJ2-3
cdr3_aa: CASSPLTAEAFF; cdr3_nt: TGTGCCAGTAGTCCTCTCACCGCTGAAGCTTTCTTT; d_call: .; v_call: TRBV19; clone_size: few; j_call: TRBJ1-1
cdr3_aa: CASSEALRGYEQYF; cdr3_nt: TGTGCCAGCAGTGAAGCGCTTCGGGGTTACGAGCAGTACTTC; d_call: .; v_call: TRBV2; clone_size: many; j_call: TRBJ2-7
cdr3_aa: CASSALTRDNEQFF; cdr3_nt: TGTGCCAGTAGTGCCTTGACTAGGGACAATGAGCAGTTCTTC; d_call: .; v_call: TRBV19; clone_size: .; j_call: TRBJ2-1
cdr3_aa: CSFFREGTGELFF; cdr3_nt: TGCAGTTTTTTCAGGGAGGGCACCGGGGAGCTGTTTTTT; d_call: TRBD2; v_call: TRBV29-1; clone_size: .; j_call: TRBJ2-2